This TCR beta chain was captured in a study of blood T cells in healthy people across ages. Notes on the study in general: Whereas aged donors had fewer naive CD4+ cells, long-lived donors had more of them and higher diversity.

Using a J-beta primer mix together with a sample-barcoded 5' primer, a second PCR was run for roughly 7 to 12 cycles. Carrying 12 random nucleotides, a template-switch adaptor labeled each individual cDNA molecule. TCRdb recomputed calls from the 5' RACE reads with MiXCR, one row per CDR3 protein. The table shows about 780,000 distinct CDR3 sequences, with about half occurring only once. The CDR3 length is 15 residues. Germline-derived CDR1 and CDR2 are LNHDA and SQIVND (reference sequence). After removal of 6 bases from V and 3 bases from J, the junction contained 9 bases not matched to a gene. In its sample, this clonotype was seen a few times. Its cognate antigen is unknown.

The receptor comes from a man older than 75 in good health. J is TRBJ1-1 and V is TRBV19, with 8 bases that match TRBD1. Sequences were obtained from blood. In DNA, the CDR3 is TGTGCCAGTAGACCGAGCGGGGACAGGCACACTGAAGCTTTCTTT. It specifies CASRPSGDRHTEAFF.